This T cell receptor beta chain is from a study of cytomegalovirus exposure and HLA in healthy donors. TCRdb's table, derived via immunoSEQ multiplex PCR, lists solely in-frame clones and lacks some. The repertoire consists of 100,000 to 150,000 clones, with 75% to 90% occurring once and the leading ten covering about 2%. This CDR3 is 15 amino acids long. V lost 5 bases, J lost 9 bases, and 10 bases stayed unmatched. Germline lookup yields CDR1 MRHNA and CDR2 SNTAGT. The source of this sequence is a woman aged 18-29 years in good health and CMV-seronegative. The rearrangement links TRBV6-4 to TRBJ2-1; TRBD2 matches at 10 bases. The specimen sequenced was PBMCs. In DNA form, the CDR3 reads TGTGCCAGCAGTATACTAGCGGGGCCAGGGGGTGAGCAGTTCTTC. The encoded protein is CASSILAGPGGEQFF.